Below, one TCR beta chain is given with its context. This specimen belongs to a study of blood T cell repertoires in COVID-19. Turning to the study itself: Collection of acute and convalescent COVID-19 samples took place in the United States, Italy and Spain. In each case, the material was cDNA or gDNA derived from T cells, B-cell-depleted T cells, or PBMCs.

Original data processing: The authors estimated nucleated cell counts from reference gene primer amplification. Data came from immunoSEQ multiplex PCR; TCRdb stores just in-frame clones and leaves some out. Clonal size and the V and J genes are those of that table, whereas D and trimming came from the DNA. The sample consists of roughly 21,000 clones, 86% of them appearing once. The CDR3 spans 11 residues. Germline CDR1 MGHDK, CDR2 SYGVNS. Between the trimmed V and J ends, which lost 5 bases and 8 bases, there was a span of 9 bases. This clonotype originated in a human donor with acute or convalescent COVID-19. The donor label of this sample is uncertain. This chain joins TRBV25-1 and TRBJ1-2; a weak D match, TRBD1 (6 bases). Sequenced input: peripheral blood. CDR3 bases: TGTGCCAGCAGTCACAGGGAGGGCTACACCTTC. It encodes CASSHREGYTF.